A single sample is the source of the 11 T cell receptor beta chains below, sequenced in a study of cytomegalovirus exposure and HLA in healthy donors. PCR used 60 Vbeta primers and 13 Jbeta primers. Generated by immunoSEQ multiplex PCR, the TCRdb table keeps only in-frame clones and is missing some. The sample has 100,000 to 150,000 clones. Sequences were obtained from PBMCs. The receptors stem from a young man in good health and CMV-seronegative.

V and J are TRBV5-1 and TRBJ1-6; no reliable D call. This CDR3 comprises 16 residues. V gave up 2 bases and J gave up 0 bases, with 9 bases separating them. Germline V lookup: CDR1 SGHRS, CDR2 YFSETQ. CDR3 DNA sequence: TGCGCCAGCAGCTTAGTATCGAGCTCCTATAATTCACCCCTCCACTTT. The encoded protein is CASSLVSSSYNSPLHF.

The chain uses TRBV19 and TRBJ1-4; D is undetermined. Between the trimmed V and J ends, which lost 0 bases and 2 bases, there was a span of 7 bases. The CDR3 covers 15 residues. In germline, CDR1 is LNHDA, CDR2 SQIVND (reference sequence). The CDR3 nucleotides read TGTGCCAGTAGTATAGAGGGCGCGACTAATGAAAAACTGTTTTTT. The encoded protein is CASSIEGATNEKLFF.

The chain joins TRBV4-1 to TRBJ1-1; 8 bases line up with TRBD1. The CDR3 has 15 amino acids. The trim removed 3 bases at V and 4 bases at J, leaving 7 bases unmatched. Germline CDR1 is MGHRA and CDR2 is YSYEKL. The CDR3 bases are TGCGCCAGCAGCCAGGACAGGGTACGGGGCACTGAAGCTTTCTTT. Translating it yields CASSQDRVRGTEAFF.

The chain links TRBV7-9 to TRBJ2-1, with 7 bases identical to TRBD2. Trimming took 6 bases from V and 4 from J; bases not matched to a gene: 9. The length of the CDR3 is 15 residues. The germline V gene encodes CDR1 SEHNR and CDR2 FQNEAQ (reference sequence). CDR3: CASRPKRDAYNEQFF. CDR3 in DNA: TGTGCCAGCAGGCCGAAGCGGGACGCGTACAATGAGCAGTTCTTC. Combining the CDR3 with reference TRBV7-9 and TRBJ2-1 gives the whole variable domain DTGVSQNPRHKITKRGQNVTFRCDPISEHNRLYWYRQTLGQGPEFLTYFQNEAQLEKSRLLSDRFSAERPKGSFSTLEIQRTEQGDSAMYLCASRPKRDAYNEQFFGPGTRLTVL.

This rearrangement joins TRBV19 to TRBJ1-5, with a tentative D call TRBD1 (6 bases). CDR3 size: 16 residues. Looked up from germline, CDR1 is LNHDA and CDR2 is SQIVND (reference sequence). Trimming cost V 5 bases and J 5 bases, with 19 bases left between them. The CDR3 nucleotides are TGTGCCAGTAGTCCCACAGGGTCAGGGATTTATCAGCCCCAGCATTTT. Its translation is CASSPTGSGIYQPQHF.

The chain is built from TRBV29-1 and TRBJ1-2, with 7 bases that match TRBD1. Germline V CDR1 and CDR2: SQVTM, ANQGSEA. The CDR3 has 13 amino acids. V shed 7 bases, J shed 2 bases, and the junction held 7 bases outside the gene matches. The CDR3, as DNA: TGCAGCGGGTCGACCAGGGGGAACTATGGCTACACCTTC. This codes for CSGSTRGNYGYTF.

The chain carries TRBV7-6 and TRBJ1-1; TRBD1 matches 8 bases. With V trimmed by 4 bases and J by 1 base, 5 bases remained unmatched. The CDR3 extends over 15 amino acids. Germline V CDR1 and CDR2: SGHVS, FNYEAQ. The CDR3 reads CASSSQGARNTEAFF. CDR3 sequence (DNA): TGTGCCAGCAGCTCCCAGGGGGCGCGGAACACTGAAGCTTTCTTT. The variable domain in full, completed from reference TRBV7-6 and TRBJ1-1, reads GAGVSQSPRYKVTKRGQDVALRCDPISGHVSLYWYRQALGQGPEFLTYFNYEAQQDKSGLPNDRFSAERPEGSISTLTIQRTEQRDSAMYRCASSSQGARNTEAFFGQGTRLTVV.

V is TRBV12-5 and J is TRBJ1-1; D perhaps matches TRBD1 (6 bases). CDR1 and CDR2 from the germline V gene are LGHNT and FRNRAP. V was pared by 6 bases and J by 2 bases, with 10 bases between. The CDR3 is made up of 13 amino acids. The CDR3 coding sequence is TGTGCTAGTGGCCCCAGGGGTAACACTGAAGCTTTCTTT. Residues: CASGPRGNTEAFF.

The gene calls are TRBV15 and TRBJ2-7; D gene ambiguous. Trimming took off 4 bases at V and 2 bases at J, with 18 bases between the two ends. Germline-derived CDR1 and CDR2 are LNHNV and YYDKDF (reference sequence). The length of the CDR3 is 16 residues. CDR3 DNA: TGTGCCACCAGCATAAATGTACTTACAGTCCCCTACGAGCAGTACTTC. It encodes CATSINVLTVPYEQYF.

The V gene is TRBV11-2, the J gene TRBJ1-3, with a possible D match to TRBD1 (5 bases). The CDR3 extends over 16 amino acids. The V end was cut by 0 bases, the J end by 1 base, with 10 bases between. Looked up from germline, CDR1 is SGHAT and CDR2 is FQNNGV. CDR3 DNA: TGTGCCAGCAGCTTAGATACCAGGGCATCTGGAAACACCATATATTTT. Translating it yields CASSLDTRASGNTIYF.

The chain combines TRBV21-1 with TRBJ2-7; the table names TRBD2, a call not compared with the DNA. TRBV21-1 is a known pseudogene. The CDR3 runs 16 residues. The CDR3 region has the DNA TGTGCCAGCAGCCTCAAGGATCTAGCGGATAGCTACGAGCAGTACTTC. It yields the protein CASSLKDLADSYEQYF.